Sequencing of this TCR beta chain was carried out in a study of cytomegalovirus exposure and HLA in healthy donors (dated by TCRdb to the late 2010s). Regarding the complete study: An earlier analysis of 587 of the donors reported approximately 280 Gb of sequence data and 90 million to 120 million unique TCR beta sequences obtained from around 170 million T cells. Across about 380 genotyped donors of the cohort, an average of about 250,000 unique TCR beta nucleotide sequences per donor were sequenced, and 15% to 20% of those sequences were non-productive. All discovery cohort repertoires had been generated on a single sequencing platform. HLA typing included class I and class II loci at four-digit resolution. Approximately 300 gigabases of sequencing data and tens of millions of unique TCR sequences were included in an early release covering about 600 HLA-typed donors. A later analysis re-analyzed previously published TCR beta repertoires from 666 donors and added high-resolution HLA genotyping to study TCR occurrence patterns. The study profiled the T cell repertoires of about 720 subjects by immunosequencing and related them to cytomegalovirus serostatus. Typing coverage differed by locus: A, B, C, DRB1 and DQB1 were typed in roughly 620-640 donors, DQA1 in roughly 500, DPA1 in some 600, and DPB1 in 472. High-throughput TCR immunosequencing, statistical association of individual TCRs with disease status, and machine learning were combined to predict cytomegalovirus infection status. Genome-wide SNP genotypes for about 65% of the 666 donors were used in a later genetic analysis, which treated that subset as a discovery cohort. Rather than using new phenotypic data, the later analysis identified candidate immune exposures from TCR beta sequences and from how often those sequences occurred across donors. Roughly 5 DR-DQ haplotypes were handled as single units for association and clustering because linkage in the cohort was strong. The genetic ancestry cluster associated with self-reported Caucasian donors included 80% to 90% of the approximately 400 genotyped donors. An earlier analysis of approximately 500 of the donors applied high-throughput TCR beta sequencing to assess whether each TCR beta V gene segment acted as functional or pseudogenic. A separate validation cohort of more than 100 different subjects was used in addition to the roughly 670-subject first cohort. Donor age, sex, ethnicity and CMV serostatus were collected together with the repertoire data. The study aimed to test whether signatures of past pathogen exposure could be identified by cataloging public T cell receptors.

General findings and caveats noted by the study authors: In a later genetic analysis, fewer N-insertions in productive TCRs were reported among donors in an Asian-associated ancestry cluster than the 666-donor mean. When HLA alleles, especially DR and DQ, strongly co-occurred, TCR associations were difficult to assign to individual alleles. Approximately 18 rarely observed V segments, including chromosome 9 orphons, were excluded from the earlier analysis of just under 600 of the donors because counts were too low. Across donors, most TCR sequences were observed very rarely, whereas some public TCRs were present in many individuals. V-gene and J-gene trimming of TCR beta chains was associated with a missense DCLRE1C variant in a later genetic analysis, and the association was replicated in an independent cohort. The presence/absence analyses assumed that sequencing depth was roughly uniform across donors, and that assumption may not be true. In a later analysis, most CMV-associated TCR beta chains were found to appear HLA-restricted, with HLA associations seemingly driven largely by CMV exposure. The 87-base-pair reads could not distinguish some IMGT-functional V segments, including TRBV6-2 and TRBV6-3, so those segments were excluded. Correlated functional status among segregating V segments might reflect linkage disequilibrium, but an unknown experimental factor could not be ruled out. Only TCR beta chains were sequenced in this cohort, and the absence of alpha or paired-chain data limited detectable features. In both the original and validation cohorts, the classifier was reported to diagnose cytomegalovirus status with high specificity and sensitivity. A cluster of highly shared sequence variants was judged likely to be a technical artifact of the sequencing pipeline. The authors suggested that the approach could potentially be generalized to other disease states and immunological phenotypes. Broadly in line with IMGT annotations, most TCR beta V segments showed up in productive rearrangements about 87% or about 30% of the time in an earlier analysis of approximately 600 of the donors. Several of the top co-occurrence clusters appeared to be linked to parvovirus B19, influenza, CMV and Epstein-Barr virus, according to a later analysis. Because HLA typing was missing for some donors at each locus, association tests included only the typed subset. In a later analysis, TCR association rates were found to vary across HLA loci, with the most associated TCRs seen for DRB1 alleles and the fewest for HLA-C alleles. In vitro tests confirmed that a few of the cytomegalovirus-associated TCR beta chains recognize cytomegalovirus antigens. In a later analysis, some 18,000 TCR beta sequences were associated with specific HLA alleles at a false discovery rate of 0.05. A further reported finding was that TCR beta sequences accurately predicted the HLA-A and HLA-B alleles for most subjects in the first cohort. The study gave a list of under 200 TCR beta chains associated with cytomegalovirus. For the cohort, immune exposure information was limited to CMV serostatus. Compared with equally common non-associated chains, HLA-associated TCR beta chains in a later analysis were more clonally expanded and had lower generation probabilities.

With respect to this clone: Its target antigen remains unknown.

In total, roughly 670 healthy bone marrow donors made up the cohort. At the time of sampling, all cohort members were nominally healthy, though unrecorded immune exposures were likely present. The donor tested CMV seronegative, placing the donor among the 300 to 400 seronegative members of the cohort. A peripheral blood sample was collected from each donor, and TCR beta sequencing was performed on peripheral blood mononuclear cells. Genomic DNA was extracted from the blood cell samples with the Qiagen DNeasy Blood Extraction Kit. The CDR3 runs 18 amino acids, cysteine and phenylalanine included. Only CDR3 DNA is held: 54 bases, read in frame from base 1. Trimming removed 2 bases from V and 6 bases from J, leaving 24 bases between the germline ends. Reading the germline V gene gives CDR1 SGHRS and CDR2 YFSETQ. Library preparation was by the immunoSEQ multiplex PCR assay. A mixture of 60 forward primers for TCR Vbeta segments and 13 reverse primers for TCR Jbeta segments was used in the multiplex PCR. Amplification of the CDR3 region of rearranged TCR beta genes was performed with a multiplex PCR assay on genomic DNA. The amplified TCR beta libraries were sequenced on the Illumina HiSeq System as 87-base-pair reads. As for the original processing: In a later analysis, around 80 million unique TCR beta chains were counted across the roughly 610 repertoires, and approximately 11 million of these chains were shared by at least two donors. Raw reads were error-corrected and collapsed into unique sequences with a nearest-neighbor algorithm that merged closely related sequences to remove PCR and sequencing errors. To assign V, D and J gene segments, CDR3 sequences were aligned to IMGT reference sequences. For a sequence to be retained, a match of at least six nucleotides was required to both a V gene segment and a J gene segment. Rearrangements were classified as productive when the CDR3 lacked stop codons and remained in frame with V and J, and all other rearrangements were classified as non-productive. Following IMGT convention, CDR3 was defined as the stretch from the second conserved V-encoded cysteine up to the conserved J-encoded phenylalanine. The earlier analysis of 587 of the donors excluded sequences that lacked an unambiguous match to a single V gene segment. In an earlier analysis of some 590 of the donors, a V segment was called functional when productive rearrangements were above 56.7%, and segregating when the standard deviation between donors exceeded 5%. To diagnose cytomegalovirus status from the catalog of TCR beta chain sequences, a statistical classification framework was built. In a later analysis, V and J genes were assigned by comparing TCR nucleotide sequences against IMGT/GENE-DB human TR gene sequences. The TCRdist pipeline was used in a later analysis to assign CDR3 sequences and most-parsimonious VDJ recombination scenarios. In a later analysis, each TCR beta chain was defined by its CDR3 amino acid sequence together with its V-gene family, and reads without a unique V-gene family were excluded. In a later analysis, approximately 640 highly shared, low-generation-probability nucleotide sequences were removed to address suspected cross-contamination and a sequencing artifact. In a later analysis, a clonal expansion index was calculated for each public chain from normalized within-repertoire ranks of inferred template counts. Generation probabilities in a later analysis came from a VDJ recombination model fitted to out-of-frame rearrangements, and those results were checked against IGoR. A later analysis scored TCR-TCR, TCR-HLA and TCR-CMV co-occurrence with hypergeometric tests, applying a repertoire-size bias correction to TCR pairs. In a later analysis, false discovery rates were estimated by permuting HLA or CMV assignments 20 times. In a later analysis, co-occurring TCRs were grouped using DBSCAN, with TCRdist sequence similarity added in when clustering inside HLA-allele-positive subsets. Co-occurrence clustering excluded repertoires with fewer than 30,000 or more than 120,000 public chains, plus five with anomalous nucleotide sharing. TCRdb retrieved this table from immuneACCESS and kept in-frame rearrangements only. Not all clones are present; in checked studies, unresolved V genes account for under half, and no reason is known for the remainder. For V, J and clone size, that table is used; D and trimming come from the DNA. This sample's table contains tens of thousands of clones. The ten top clones hold 5% to 7.5% of the sample.

The chain is encoded by TRBV5-1 joined to TRBJ1-3; 6 matching bases give a weak D call of TRBD1. Material for sequencing was PBMCs. This receptor was identified in a man between 25 and 39 years old in good health and CMV-seronegative. The nucleotide sequence is given as TGCGCCAGCAGCTTCGTGAGGGGGGGCAGAATGACCGTAAACACCATATATTTT. The translation is CASSFVRGGRMTVNTIYF.